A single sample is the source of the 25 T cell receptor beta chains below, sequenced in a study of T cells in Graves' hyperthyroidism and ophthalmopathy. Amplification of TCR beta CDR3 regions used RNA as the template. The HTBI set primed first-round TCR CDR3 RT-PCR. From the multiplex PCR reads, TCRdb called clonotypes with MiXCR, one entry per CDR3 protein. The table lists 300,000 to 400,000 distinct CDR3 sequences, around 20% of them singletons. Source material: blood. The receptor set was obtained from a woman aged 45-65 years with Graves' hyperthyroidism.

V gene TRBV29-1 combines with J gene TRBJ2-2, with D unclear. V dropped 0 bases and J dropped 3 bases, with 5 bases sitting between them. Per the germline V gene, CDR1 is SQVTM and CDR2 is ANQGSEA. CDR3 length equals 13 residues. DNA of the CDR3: TGCAGCGTTGAAGATACTTACACCGGGGAGCTGTTTTTT. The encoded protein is CSVEDTYTGELFF.

As DNA, the CDR3 is TGTGCCAGCAGTGGATTAGCGGCGGGATACCACCCTGAGCAGTTCTTC. This sequence encodes CASSGLAAGYHPEQFF. The chain carries TRBV2 and TRBJ2-1; possibly TRBD2 for D (6 bases). The germline V and J ends were trimmed by 4 bases and 9 bases, with 22 bases remaining between them. The germline gives CDR1 SNHLY, CDR2 FYNNEI. The CDR3 runs to 16 residues.

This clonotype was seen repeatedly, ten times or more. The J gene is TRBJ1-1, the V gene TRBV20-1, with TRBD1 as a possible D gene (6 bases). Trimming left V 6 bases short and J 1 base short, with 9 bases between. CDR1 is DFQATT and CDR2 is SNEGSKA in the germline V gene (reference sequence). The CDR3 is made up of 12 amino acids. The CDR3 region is CSAPTGNTEAFF. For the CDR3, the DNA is TGCAGTGCCCCGACAGGGAACACTGAAGCTTTCTTT.

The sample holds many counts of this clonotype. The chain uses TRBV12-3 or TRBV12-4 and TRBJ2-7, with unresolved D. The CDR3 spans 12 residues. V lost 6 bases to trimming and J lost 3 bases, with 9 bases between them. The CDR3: CASSTLVYEQYF. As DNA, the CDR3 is TGTGCCAGCAGCACCCTGGTCTACGAGCAGTACTTC.

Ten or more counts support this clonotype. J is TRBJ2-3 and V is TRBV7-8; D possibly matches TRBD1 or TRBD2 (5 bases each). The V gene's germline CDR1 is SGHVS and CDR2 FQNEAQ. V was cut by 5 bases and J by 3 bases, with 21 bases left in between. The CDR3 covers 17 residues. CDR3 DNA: TGTGCCAGCAGCCAGACCCCGGGCCAGGGAGTGACAGATACGCAGTATTTT. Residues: CASSQTPGQGVTDTQYF.

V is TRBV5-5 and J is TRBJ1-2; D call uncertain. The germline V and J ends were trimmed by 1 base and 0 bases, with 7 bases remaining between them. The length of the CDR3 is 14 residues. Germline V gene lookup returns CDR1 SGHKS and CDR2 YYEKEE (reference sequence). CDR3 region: CASSLLETNYGYTF. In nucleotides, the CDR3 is TGTGCCAGCAGCTTGTTGGAAACTAACTATGGCTACACCTTC.

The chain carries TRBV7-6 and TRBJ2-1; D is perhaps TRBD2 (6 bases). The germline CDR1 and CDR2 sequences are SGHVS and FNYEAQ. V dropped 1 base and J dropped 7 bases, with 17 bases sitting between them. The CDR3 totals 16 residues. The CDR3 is CASSLVDGPGGNEQFF. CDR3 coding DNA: TGTGCCAGCAGCTTAGTGGATGGACCCGGGGGTAATGAGCAGTTCTTC.

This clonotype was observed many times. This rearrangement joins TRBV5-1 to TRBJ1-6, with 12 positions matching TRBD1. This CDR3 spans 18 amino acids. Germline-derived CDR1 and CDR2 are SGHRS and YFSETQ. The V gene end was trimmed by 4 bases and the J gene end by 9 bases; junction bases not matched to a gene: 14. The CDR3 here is CASSTSRDRGLIPSPLHF. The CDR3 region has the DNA TGCGCCAGCAGCACGTCCCGGGACAGGGGGCTAATCCCTTCACCCCTCCACTTT.

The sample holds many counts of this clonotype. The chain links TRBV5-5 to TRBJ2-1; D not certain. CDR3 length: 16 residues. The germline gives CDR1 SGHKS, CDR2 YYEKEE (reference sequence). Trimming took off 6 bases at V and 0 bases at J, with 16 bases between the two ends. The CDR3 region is CASTAGRPLSYNEQFF. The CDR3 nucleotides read TGTGCCAGCACCGCCGGGCGGCCTCTCTCCTACAATGAGCAGTTCTTC.

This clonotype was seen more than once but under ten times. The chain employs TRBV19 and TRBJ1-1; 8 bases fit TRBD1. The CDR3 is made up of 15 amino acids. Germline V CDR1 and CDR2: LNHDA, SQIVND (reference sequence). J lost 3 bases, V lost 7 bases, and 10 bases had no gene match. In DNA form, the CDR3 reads TGTGCCAGTATTTGGGCAGGGGGCAGGGACACTGAAGCTTTCTTT. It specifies CASIWAGGRDTEAFF.

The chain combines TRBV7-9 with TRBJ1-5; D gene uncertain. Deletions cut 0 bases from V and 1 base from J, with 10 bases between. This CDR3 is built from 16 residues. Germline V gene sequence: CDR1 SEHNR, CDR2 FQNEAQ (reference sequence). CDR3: CASSLAGSLSNQPQHF. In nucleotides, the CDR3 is TGTGCCAGCAGCTTAGCCGGGTCCCTAAGCAATCAGCCCCAGCATTTT.

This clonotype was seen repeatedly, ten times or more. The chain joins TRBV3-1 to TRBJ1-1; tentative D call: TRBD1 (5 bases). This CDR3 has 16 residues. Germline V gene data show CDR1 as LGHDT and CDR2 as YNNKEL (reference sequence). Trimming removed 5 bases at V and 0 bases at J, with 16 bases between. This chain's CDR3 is CASSLRVGALNTEAFF. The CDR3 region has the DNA TGTGCCAGCAGCTTACGAGTCGGGGCTCTGAACACTGAAGCTTTCTTT.

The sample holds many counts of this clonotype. The CDR3 here is CASSSQGTNTEAFF. The DNA of the CDR3 is TGCGCCAGCAGCTCCCAAGGCACGAACACTGAAGCTTTCTTT. The V and J genes are TRBV5-1 and TRBJ1-1; D is uncertain. From germline, CDR1 is SGHRS and CDR2 YFSETQ. This CDR3 is built from 14 residues. V lost 3 bases to trimming and J lost 1 base, with 10 bases between them.

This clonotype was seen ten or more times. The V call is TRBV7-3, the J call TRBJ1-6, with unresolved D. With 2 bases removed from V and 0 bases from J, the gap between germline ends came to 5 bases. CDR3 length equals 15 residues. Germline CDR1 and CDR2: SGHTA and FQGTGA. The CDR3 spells CASSLLGSYNSPLHF. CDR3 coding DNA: TGTGCCAGCAGCTTATTGGGCTCCTATAATTCACCCCTCCACTTT.

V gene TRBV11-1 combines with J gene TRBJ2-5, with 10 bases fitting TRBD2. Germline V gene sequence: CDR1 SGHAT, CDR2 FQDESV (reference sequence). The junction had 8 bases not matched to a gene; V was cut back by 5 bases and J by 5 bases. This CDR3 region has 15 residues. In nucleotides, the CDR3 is TGTGCCAGCAGCATGAAGCGGGGGGGCTTTGAGACCCAGTACTTC. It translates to CASSMKRGGFETQYF.

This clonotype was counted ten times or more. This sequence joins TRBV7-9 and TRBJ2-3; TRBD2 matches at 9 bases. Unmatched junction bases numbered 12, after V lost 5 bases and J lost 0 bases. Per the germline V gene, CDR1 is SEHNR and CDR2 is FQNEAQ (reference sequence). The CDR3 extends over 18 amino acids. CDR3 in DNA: TGTGCCAGCAGCCCTAGGAGGGTAGCGGGAGCCAGCACAGATACGCAGTATTTT. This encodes CASSPRRVAGASTDTQYF.

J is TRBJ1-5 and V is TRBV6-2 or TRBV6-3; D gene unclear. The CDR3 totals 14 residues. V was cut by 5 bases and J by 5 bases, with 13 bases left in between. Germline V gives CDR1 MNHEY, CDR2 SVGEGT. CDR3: CASSRKVTDQPQHF. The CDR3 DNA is TGTGCCAGCAGTAGAAAGGTTACCGATCAGCCCCAGCATTTT.

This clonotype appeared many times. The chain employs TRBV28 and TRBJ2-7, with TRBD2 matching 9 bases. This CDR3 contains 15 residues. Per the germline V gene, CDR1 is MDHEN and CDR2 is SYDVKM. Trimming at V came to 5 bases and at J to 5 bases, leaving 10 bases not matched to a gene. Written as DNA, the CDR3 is TGTGCCAGCAGTGTCTCTAGGCTAGCGGGAAACGAGCAGTACTTC. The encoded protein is CASSVSRLAGNEQYF.

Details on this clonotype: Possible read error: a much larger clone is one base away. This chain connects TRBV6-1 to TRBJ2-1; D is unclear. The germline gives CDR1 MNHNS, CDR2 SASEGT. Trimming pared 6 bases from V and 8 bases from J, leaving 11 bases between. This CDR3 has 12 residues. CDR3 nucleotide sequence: TGTGCCAGCAGCGAGCTAAGCGATGAGCAGTTCTTC. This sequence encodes CASSELSDEQFF.

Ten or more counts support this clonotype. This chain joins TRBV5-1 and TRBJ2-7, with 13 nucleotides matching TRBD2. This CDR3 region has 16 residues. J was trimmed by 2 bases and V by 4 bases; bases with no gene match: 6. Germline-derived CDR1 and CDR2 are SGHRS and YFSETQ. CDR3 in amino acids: CASSPGLAGSTYEQYF. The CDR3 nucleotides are TGCGCCAGCAGCCCGGGACTAGCGGGAAGTACCTACGAGCAGTACTTC.

As DNA, the CDR3 is TGTGCCAGCAGCTTGGATTCGGGGGGCTTCTTTGGCCGAGGGGGTTTCGCGAACTATGGCTACACCTTC. Translation: CASSLDSGGFFGRGGFANYGYTF. The genes are TRBV5-5 and TRBJ1-2; tentative D call: TRBD1 (6 bases). V was cut by 0 bases and J by 2 bases, with 35 bases left in between. The CDR3 totals 23 residues. Germline V gives CDR1 SGHKS, CDR2 YYEKEE (reference sequence). The full variable domain, rest sourced from reference TRBV5-5 and TRBJ1-2, is DAGVTQSPTHLIKTRGQQVTLRCSPISGHKSVSWYQQVLGQGPQFIFQYYEKEERGRGNFPDRFSARQFPNYSSELNVNALLLGDSALYLCASSLDSGGFFGRGGFANYGYTFGSGTRLTVV.

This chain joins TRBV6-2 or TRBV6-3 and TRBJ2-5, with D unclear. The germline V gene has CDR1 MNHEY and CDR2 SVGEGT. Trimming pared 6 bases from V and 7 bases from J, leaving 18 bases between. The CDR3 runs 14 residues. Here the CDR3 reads CASSYTNPSGTQYF. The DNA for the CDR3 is TGTGCCAGCAGCTATACGAACCCGTCCGGGACCCAGTACTTC.

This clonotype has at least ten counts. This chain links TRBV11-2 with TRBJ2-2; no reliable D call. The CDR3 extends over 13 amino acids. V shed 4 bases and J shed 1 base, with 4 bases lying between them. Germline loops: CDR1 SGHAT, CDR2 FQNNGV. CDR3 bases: TGTGCCAGCAGCTCGGTGAACACCGGGGAGCTGTTTTTT. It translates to CASSSVNTGELFF.

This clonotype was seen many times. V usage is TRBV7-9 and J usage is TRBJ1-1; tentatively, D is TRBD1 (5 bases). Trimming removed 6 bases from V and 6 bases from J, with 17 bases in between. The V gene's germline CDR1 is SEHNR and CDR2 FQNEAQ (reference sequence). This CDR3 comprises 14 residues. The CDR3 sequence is CASRKEGEGSEAFF. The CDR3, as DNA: TGTGCCAGCAGAAAAGAGGGTGAGGGGTCTGAAGCTTTCTTT.

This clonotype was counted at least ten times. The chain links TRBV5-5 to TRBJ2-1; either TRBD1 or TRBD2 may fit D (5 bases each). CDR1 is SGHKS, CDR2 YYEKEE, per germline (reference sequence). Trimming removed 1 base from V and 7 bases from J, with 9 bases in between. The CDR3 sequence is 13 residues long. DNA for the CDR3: TGTGCCAGCAGCTTGAGGGACGGGAATGAGCAGTTCTTC. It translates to CASSLRDGNEQFF.